This TCR beta chain was sequenced during a study of technical replicates of blood from a few donors. Trimming left V 5 bases short and J 2 bases short, with 12 bases between. CDR1 and CDR2 from the germline V gene are MNHEY and SVGAGI. The CDR3 runs 14 residues. This clone showed up just once. The data were produced by immunoSEQ multiplex PCR, yet TCRdb's version contains in-frame clones alone and is incomplete. This table has 65,000 to 80,000 clones, 95% to 98% appearing once. The receptor was derived from a human donor in good health. Sequenced sample: T cells isolated from PBMCs. The chain recombines TRBV6-5 with TRBJ1-1; possibly TRBD1 for D (6 bases). CDR3 sequence: CASSHDRFNTEAFF. Here the CDR3 DNA reads TGTGCCAGCAGTCACGACAGGTTCAACACTGAAGCTTTCTTT.